This TCR beta chain was recovered during a study of identical twins. Germline V CDR1 and CDR2: SQVTM, ANQGSEA. The CDR3 is made up of 11 amino acids. Trimming took off 4 bases at V and 2 bases at J, with 6 bases between the two ends. This clonotype showed up many times. Each CDR3 protein gets one entry after TCRdb re-called the 5' RACE reads with MiXCR. The sample holds 250,000 to 300,000 distinct CDR3 sequences, about 8% seen once. The sample was also reused in another study, on yellow fever vaccine responses in identical twins.

This TCR derives from a woman aged 18-29 years in good health. The specimen was CD8+ T cells sorted from blood. V usage is TRBV29-1 and J usage is TRBJ2-7; D gene ambiguous. CDR3 residues: CSVVQAYEQYF. The CDR3 nucleotides are TGCAGCGTTGTCCAGGCCTACGAGCAGTACTTC.